This TCR beta chain appears in the sequencing data of a study of metastatic and nonmetastatic thyroid tumors. On the study more broadly: Repertoire comparison spanned blood and tumor or nodule tissue of malignant and benign thyroid patients. Study-level results: Versus benign nodules, malignant thyroid tumors reportedly had significantly higher TCR beta diversity, in blood and tumor.

Germline CDR1 reads LGHDT; CDR2 reads YNNKEL (reference sequence). Trimming removed 3 bases at V and 5 bases at J, with 13 bases between. The CDR3 consists of 15 residues. This clone was detected only once. Its antigen is unidentified. Per the study methods: Across clinicopathological groups, CDR3 differences served as the basis for building a distant-metastasis classifier for papillary thyroid cancer. TCRdb reprocessed the PCR reads using MiXCR. The V and J calls and clone size come from TCRdb's table, not from the authors' own analysis. The repertoire holds some 30,000 clones, with around 32% as singletons. Treatment of any kind had been given to no patient before thyroid surgery.

The chain employs TRBV3-1 and TRBJ2-2; D ambiguous. The sequencing sample was made of blood. This receptor was taken from a female donor with papillary thyroid cancer or a benign thyroid nodule (not recorded which). Some clones in this sample may be carry-over from other donors' samples. The CDR3 loop is CASSHRDLGTGELFF. CDR3 sequence (DNA): TGTGCCAGCAGCCACCGTGACTTGGGGACCGGGGAGCTGTTTTTT.